This T cell receptor beta chain came from a study of PD-L1 blockade in urothelial cancer. Study overall: When patients started atezolizumab at some point between 2013 and 2014, it was given at 1,200 mg intravenously every 3 weeks.

General study findings and limits: Lower than median blood TCR clonality before treatment predicted better survival.

Time point in this sample: pretreatment peripheral blood. Patient sample counts ranged from 1 to 8, pretreatment and on-treatment. Synthetic TCR analog templates were added to each PCR reaction. Data came from immunoSEQ multiplex PCR; TCRdb stores just in-frame clones and leaves some out. The sample has roughly 87,000 clones; about 90% are singletons. The CDR3 is made up of 13 amino acids. Germline V CDR1 and CDR2: MGHRA, YSYEKL. Trimming pared 1 base from V and 2 bases from J, leaving 6 bases between. The sample holds one count of this clone. The antigen is not known. This TCR was recovered from a woman aged 80 or over with urothelial cancer. The rearrangement joins TRBV4-1 to TRBJ2-7; D ambiguous. Sample: PBMCs, taken around atezolizumab (anti-PD-L1) treatment. CDR3 region: CASSQVEAYEQYF. In nucleotides, the CDR3 is TGCGCCAGCAGCCAAGTCGAGGCCTACGAGCAGTACTTC.